What follows are 10 T cell receptor beta chains derived from one specimen sequenced in a study of cytotoxic CD8 clonotypes in ibrutinib-treated CLL. The repertoire was sequenced with immunoSEQ multiplex PCR; TCRdb's copy has only in-frame clones and lacks some. The top ten clones hold about an eighth of a sample with 200,000 or so clones, more than 75% of them seen once. The sequences come from PBMCs, collected after 12 months of ibrutinib treatment. The receptors originated from a human donor with chronic lymphocytic leukemia.

The chain couples TRBV5-1 to TRBJ2-5, with 11 bases matching TRBD2. This CDR3 contains 15 residues. V shed 9 bases and J 4 bases; nucleotides not matched to a gene: 11. Germline values: CDR1 SGHRS, CDR2 YFSETQ. The CDR3 nucleotides are TGCGCCACCTCCCTAGTTGGGACTAGCGGAGAGACCCAGTACTTC. Amino acid sequence: CATSLVGTSGETQYF.

This clone is a singleton in its sample. V and J are TRBV6-6 and TRBJ1-3, with D tentatively TRBD1 (6 bases). Trimming stripped 0 bases from V and 8 bases from J, with 11 bases between. Germline V lookup: CDR1 MNHNY, CDR2 SVGAGI (reference sequence). The CDR3 has 14 residues. The CDR3 coding sequence is TGTGCCAGCAGTTACTCAAACAGGGTAGACACCATATATTTT. Amino acid sequence: CASSYSNRVDTIYF.

The V call is TRBV5-1, the J call TRBJ2-3; TRBD2 is a possible D gene (5 bases). CDR1 is SGHRS, CDR2 YFSETQ, per germline. There are 14 residues in the CDR3. V lost 3 bases and J 2 bases, leaving 10 bases between the germline ends. For the CDR3, the DNA is TGCGCCAGCAGCTATGGTAGCGCCACAGATACGCAGTATTTT. Translated, it gives CASSYGSATDTQYF.

V is TRBV5-1 and J is TRBJ2-3; D is uncertain. V dropped 0 bases and J dropped 0 bases, with 11 bases sitting between them. Germline CDR1 reads SGHRS; CDR2 reads YFSETQ. The CDR3 totals 16 residues. The chain's CDR3 is CASSLAAEPSTDTQYF. DNA for the CDR3: TGCGCCAGCAGCTTGGCGGCGGAGCCTAGCACAGATACGCAGTATTTT.

The V call is TRBV7-2, the J call TRBJ2-7; no clear D gene. This CDR3 has 14 residues. Trimming shortened V by 5 bases and J by 5 bases, and 16 bases separated the two germline ends. The V gene's germline CDR1 is SGHTA and CDR2 FQGNSA. DNA for the CDR3: TGTGCCAGCAGCCACAGAACAGTTGTCCACGAGCAGTACTTC. This translates into CASSHRTVVHEQYF.

The chain carries TRBV6-1 and TRBJ2-7; D might be TRBD1 (5 bases). The V and J ends lost 5 bases and 6 bases respectively, with 8 bases between them. Germline values: CDR1 MNHNS, CDR2 SASEGT. The CDR3 sequence is 11 residues long. The CDR3 region is CASSQGGEQYF. The CDR3 bases are TGTGCCAGCAGTCAGGGTGGCGAGCAGTACTTC.

This clone was seen more than once but under ten times. The chain has TRBV10-1 and TRBJ2-5; 7 nucleotides line up with TRBD2. J was trimmed by 5 bases and V by 3 bases; bases with no gene match: 18. This CDR3 spans 18 amino acids. Germline loops: CDR1 WNHNN, CDR2 SYGVQD (reference sequence). The DNA for the CDR3 is TGCGCCAGCAGTGATCGACCGGGAGCGAGCGGGATGTGGGAGACCCAGTACTTC. It codes for CASSDRPGASGMWETQYF.

The genes are TRBV10-1 and TRBJ1-3; D is ambiguous. This CDR3 spans 14 amino acids. Between the trimmed V and J ends, which lost 3 bases and 2 bases, there was a span of 8 bases. CDR1 and CDR2 from the germline V gene are WNHNN and SYGVQD (reference sequence). The CDR3 DNA follows: TGCGCCAGCAGTGACCCCCGTACTGGAAACACCATATATTTT. Translation: CASSDPRTGNTIYF.

The CDR3 region is CASSLGLAGEGNEQFF. The CDR3 nucleotides are TGCGCCAGCAGCCTTGGACTAGCGGGAGAAGGGAATGAGCAGTTCTTC. V is TRBV5-1 and J is TRBJ2-1; 13 bases line up with TRBD2. Germline V lookup: CDR1 SGHRS, CDR2 YFSETQ. The V and J ends lost 4 bases and 7 bases, in that order; junction bases with no gene match: 8. The CDR3 extends over 16 amino acids.

This chain joins TRBV30 and TRBJ2-7; 9 nucleotides line up with TRBD2. After removal of 1 base from V and 9 bases from J, the junction contained 7 bases not matched to a gene. The CDR3 has 13 residues. CDR1 is GTSNPN and CDR2 is SVGIG in the germline V gene (reference sequence). Here the CDR3 reads CAWSGAGGPRQYF. The DNA of the CDR3 is TGTGCCTGGAGTGGAGCGGGGGGCCCCAGGCAGTACTTC.